The 5 T cell receptor beta chains listed next were all sequenced from one sample in a study of graft-versus-host responses after intestinal transplantation. Clones were read by immunoSEQ multiplex PCR, and TCRdb kept only the in-frame ones, dropping some. The sample contains roughly 93,000 clones, 85% to 95% of which appear only once. Their antigen targets remain unknown. The sample in question was unstimulated CD8+ T cells sorted from spleen or lymph node cells, obtained before transplant. Source of these receptors: a human donor who was the organ donor for an intestinal transplant.

This chain links TRBV5-1 with TRBJ2-6; D is ambiguous. The V gene's germline CDR1 is SGHRS and CDR2 YFSETQ. CDR3 length: 16 residues. The V end lost 1 base, the J end lost 0 bases, and 8 bases lay between the germline ends. DNA for the CDR3: TGCGCCAGCAGCTTGTACAGTAACTCTGGGGCCAACGTCCTGACTTTC. Translating gives CASSLYSNSGANVLTF.

The rearrangement uses TRBV29-1 and TRBJ1-4, with D possibly TRBD1 on 5 matching bases. This CDR3 is 14 amino acids long. CDR1 and CDR2 (germline): SQVTM, ANQGSEA. V dropped 7 bases and J dropped 4 bases, with 16 bases sitting between them. The CDR3 sequence: CSAMRRGYNEKLFF. The CDR3 DNA is TGCAGCGCCATGAGGAGGGGTTATAATGAAAAACTGTTTTTT.

This chain connects TRBV27 to TRBJ1-1; D is unresolved. V was trimmed by 6 bases and J by 1 base, leaving 3 bases between them. Germline values: CDR1 MNHEY, CDR2 SMNVEV (reference sequence). The CDR3 loop spans 11 amino acids. The CDR3 region has the DNA TGTGCCAGCAGCCAGAACACTGAAGCTTTCTTT. Its protein product is CASSQNTEAFF.

CDR3 in amino acids: CASSQRGQEGNSPLHF. Written as DNA, the CDR3 is TGCGCCAGCAGCCAACGCGGGCAGGAGGGGAATTCACCCCTCCACTTT. The chain links TRBV4-1 to TRBJ1-6; D may be TRBD1 (5 bases). This CDR3 spans 16 amino acids. Between the trimmed V and J ends, which lost 2 bases and 7 bases, there was a span of 15 bases. Germline assignment: CDR1 MGHRA and CDR2 YSYEKL.

CDR3 in amino acids: CASSSHRGMDTQYF. CDR3 in DNA: TGTGCCAGCAGCTCGCACAGGGGGATGGATACGCAGTATTTT. This chain uses TRBV4-2 with TRBJ2-3; 8 positions match TRBD1. The CDR3 totals 14 residues. The trim removed 5 bases at V and 6 bases at J, leaving 7 bases unmatched. CDR1 and CDR2 from the germline V gene are LGHNA and YNFKEQ.